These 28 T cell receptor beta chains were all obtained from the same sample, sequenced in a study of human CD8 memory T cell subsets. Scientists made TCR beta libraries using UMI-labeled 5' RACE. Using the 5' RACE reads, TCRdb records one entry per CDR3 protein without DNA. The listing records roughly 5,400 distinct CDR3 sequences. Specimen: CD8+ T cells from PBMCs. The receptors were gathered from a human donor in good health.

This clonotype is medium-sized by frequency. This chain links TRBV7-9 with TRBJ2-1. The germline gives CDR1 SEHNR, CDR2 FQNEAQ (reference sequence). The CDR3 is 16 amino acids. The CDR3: CASSGKETGSYNEQFF.

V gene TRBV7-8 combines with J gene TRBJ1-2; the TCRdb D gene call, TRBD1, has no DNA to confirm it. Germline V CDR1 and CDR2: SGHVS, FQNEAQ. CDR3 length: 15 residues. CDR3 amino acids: CASSPTGKGHYGYTF.

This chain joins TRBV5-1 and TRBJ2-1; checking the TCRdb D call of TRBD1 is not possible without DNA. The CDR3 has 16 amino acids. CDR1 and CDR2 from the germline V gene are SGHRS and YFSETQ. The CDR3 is CASSPPDGSEGNEQFF.

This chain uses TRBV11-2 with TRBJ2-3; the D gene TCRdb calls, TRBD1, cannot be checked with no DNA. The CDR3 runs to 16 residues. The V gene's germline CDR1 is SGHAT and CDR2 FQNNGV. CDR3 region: CASSSSGQVNTDTQYF.

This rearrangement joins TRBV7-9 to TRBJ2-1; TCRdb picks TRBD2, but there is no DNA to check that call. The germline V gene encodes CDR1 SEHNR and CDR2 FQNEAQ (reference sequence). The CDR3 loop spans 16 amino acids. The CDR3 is CASSQKTSGQNNEQFF. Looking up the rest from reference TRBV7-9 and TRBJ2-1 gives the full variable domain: DTGVSQNPRHKITKRGQNVTFRCDPISEHNRLYWYRQTLGQGPEFLTYFQNEAQLEKSRLLSDRFSAERPKGSFSTLEIQRTEQGDSAMYLCASSQKTSGQNNEQFFGPGTRLTVL.

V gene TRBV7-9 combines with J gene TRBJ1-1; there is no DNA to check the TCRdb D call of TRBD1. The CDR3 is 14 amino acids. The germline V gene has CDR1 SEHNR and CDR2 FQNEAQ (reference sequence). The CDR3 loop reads CASSLGTGETEAFF.

This chain's CDR3 is CASSIDGGRSSYNSPLHF. V and J are TRBV19 and TRBJ1-6. Per the germline V gene, CDR1 is LNHDA and CDR2 is SQIVND (reference sequence). CDR3 length: 18 amino acids.

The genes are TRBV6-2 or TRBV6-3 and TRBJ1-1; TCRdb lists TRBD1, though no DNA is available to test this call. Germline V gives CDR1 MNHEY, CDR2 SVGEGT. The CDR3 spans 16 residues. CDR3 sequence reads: CASRPPNSGLYTEAFF.

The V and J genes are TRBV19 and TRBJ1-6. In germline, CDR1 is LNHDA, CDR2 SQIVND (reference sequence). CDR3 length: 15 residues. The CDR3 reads CASSFGPGSNSPLHF.

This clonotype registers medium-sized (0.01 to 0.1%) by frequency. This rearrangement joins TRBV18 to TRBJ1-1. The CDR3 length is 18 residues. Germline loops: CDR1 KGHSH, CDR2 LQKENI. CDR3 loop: CASSFSGVSRGMNTEAFF.

The CDR3 sequence: CASSPYQETQYF. This sequence joins TRBV28 and TRBJ2-5. The CDR3 loop spans 12 amino acids. CDR1 and CDR2 from the germline V gene are MDHEN and SYDVKM.

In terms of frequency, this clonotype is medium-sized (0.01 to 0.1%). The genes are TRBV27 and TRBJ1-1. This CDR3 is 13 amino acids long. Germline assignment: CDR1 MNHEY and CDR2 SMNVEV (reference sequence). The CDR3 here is CASSYAGATEAFF.

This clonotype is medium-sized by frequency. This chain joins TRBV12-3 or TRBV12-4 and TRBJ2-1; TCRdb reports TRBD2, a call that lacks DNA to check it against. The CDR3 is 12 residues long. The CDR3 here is CASRTAGNEQFF.

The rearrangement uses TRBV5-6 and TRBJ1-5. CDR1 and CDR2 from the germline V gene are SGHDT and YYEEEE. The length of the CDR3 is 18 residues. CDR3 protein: CASSLALAGPSKGQPQHF. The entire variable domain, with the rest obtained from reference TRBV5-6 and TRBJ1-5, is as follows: DAGVTQSPTHLIKTRGQQVTLRCSPKSGHDTVSWYQQALGQGPQFIFQYYEEEERQRGNFPDRFSGHQFPNYSSELNVNALLLGDSALYLCASSLALAGPSKGQPQHFGDGTRLSIL.

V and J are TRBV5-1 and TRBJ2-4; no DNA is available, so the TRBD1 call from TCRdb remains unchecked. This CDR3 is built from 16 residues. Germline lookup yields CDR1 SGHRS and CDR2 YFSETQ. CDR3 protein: CASSLKRGPATNIQYF.

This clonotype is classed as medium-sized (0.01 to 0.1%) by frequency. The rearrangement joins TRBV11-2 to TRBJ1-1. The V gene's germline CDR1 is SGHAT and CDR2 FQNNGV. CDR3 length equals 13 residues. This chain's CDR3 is CASRTGPHTEAFF.

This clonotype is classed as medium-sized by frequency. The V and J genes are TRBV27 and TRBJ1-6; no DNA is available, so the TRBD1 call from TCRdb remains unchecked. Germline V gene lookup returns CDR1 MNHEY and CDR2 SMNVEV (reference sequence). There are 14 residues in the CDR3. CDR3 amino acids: CASTFGQGVSPLHF.

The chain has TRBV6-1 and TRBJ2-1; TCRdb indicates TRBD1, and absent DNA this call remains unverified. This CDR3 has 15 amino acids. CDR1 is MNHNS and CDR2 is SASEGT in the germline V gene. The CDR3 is CASSEPGRKNNEQFF.

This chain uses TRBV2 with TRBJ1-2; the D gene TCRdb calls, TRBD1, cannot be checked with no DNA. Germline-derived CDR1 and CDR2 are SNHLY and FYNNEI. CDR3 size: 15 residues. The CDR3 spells CASSEDPGQGNGYTF.

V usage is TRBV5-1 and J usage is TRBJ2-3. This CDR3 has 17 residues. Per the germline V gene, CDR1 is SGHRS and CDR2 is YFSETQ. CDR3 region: CASSLDSVGRSTDTQYF.

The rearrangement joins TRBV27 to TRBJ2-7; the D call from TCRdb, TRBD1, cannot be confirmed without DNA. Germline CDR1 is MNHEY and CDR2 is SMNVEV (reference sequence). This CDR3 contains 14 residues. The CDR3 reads CASSLSSGTYEQYF.

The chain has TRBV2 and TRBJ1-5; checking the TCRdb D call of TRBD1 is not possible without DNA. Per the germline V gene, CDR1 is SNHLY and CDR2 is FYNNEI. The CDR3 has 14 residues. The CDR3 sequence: CASRFGTGVQPQHF. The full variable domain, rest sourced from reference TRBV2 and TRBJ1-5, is EPEVTQTPSHQVTQMGQEVILRCVPISNHLYFYWYRQILGQKVEFLVSFYNNEISEKSEIFDDQFSVERPDGSNFTLKIRSTKLEDSAMYFCASRFGTGVQPQHFGDGTRLSIL.

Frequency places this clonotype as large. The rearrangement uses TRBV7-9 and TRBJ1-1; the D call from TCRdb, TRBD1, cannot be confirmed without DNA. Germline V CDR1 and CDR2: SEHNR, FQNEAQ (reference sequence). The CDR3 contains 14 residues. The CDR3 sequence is CASSPVEAPSEAFF. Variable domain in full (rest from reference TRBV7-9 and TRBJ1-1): DTGVSQNPRHKITKRGQNVTFRCDPISEHNRLYWYRQTLGQGPEFLTYFQNEAQLEKSRLLSDRFSAERPKGSFSTLEIQRTEQGDSAMYLCASSPVEAPSEAFFGQGTRLTVV.

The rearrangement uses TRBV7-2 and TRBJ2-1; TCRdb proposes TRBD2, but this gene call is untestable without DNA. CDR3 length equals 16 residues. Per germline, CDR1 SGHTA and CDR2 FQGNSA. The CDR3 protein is CASSLVLAGPYNEQFF.

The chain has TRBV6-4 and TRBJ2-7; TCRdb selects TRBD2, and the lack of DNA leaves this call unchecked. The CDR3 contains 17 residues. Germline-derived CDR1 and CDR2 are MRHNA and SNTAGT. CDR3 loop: CASREGLAGGVGYEQYF.

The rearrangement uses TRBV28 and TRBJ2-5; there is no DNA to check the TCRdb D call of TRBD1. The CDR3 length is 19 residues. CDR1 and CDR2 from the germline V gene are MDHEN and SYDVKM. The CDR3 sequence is CASSSGQGLAGGFQETQYF.

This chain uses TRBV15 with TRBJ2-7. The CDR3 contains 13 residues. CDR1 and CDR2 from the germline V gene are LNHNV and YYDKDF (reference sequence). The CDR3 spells CATSRDLLAEQYF.

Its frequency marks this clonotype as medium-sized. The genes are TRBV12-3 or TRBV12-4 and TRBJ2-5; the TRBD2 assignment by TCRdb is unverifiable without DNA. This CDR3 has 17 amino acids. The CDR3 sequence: CASSPMTSGIEGETQYF.